This T cell receptor (beta chain) was recorded in a study of blood T cell repertoires in COVID-19. Across the study: COVID-19 samples from acute and convalescent phases originated in the United States, Italy and Spain.

The authors' processing: The authors estimated nucleated cell counts from reference gene primer amplification. Clones were sequenced by immunoSEQ multiplex PCR, and TCRdb holds only the in-frame ones, with some missing. V, J and clone size derive from that table, while D and trimming were established from the DNA sequence. Of hundreds of thousands of clones listed, 70% to 85% are singletons. Germline-derived CDR1 and CDR2 are SGHRS and YFSETQ. V dropped 4 bases and J dropped 0; count of bases not matched to a gene: 9. This CDR3 comprises 17 residues. The sequenced material came from peripheral blood. This chain uses TRBV5-1 with TRBJ2-3; 9 bases align to TRBD2. The receptor was isolated from a woman of 80 years or more with active or convalescent COVID-19. CDR3 amino acids: CASSLRTSASSTDTQYF. CDR3 DNA: TGCGCCAGCAGCCTCCGGACTAGCGCCTCTAGCACAGATACGCAGTATTTT.